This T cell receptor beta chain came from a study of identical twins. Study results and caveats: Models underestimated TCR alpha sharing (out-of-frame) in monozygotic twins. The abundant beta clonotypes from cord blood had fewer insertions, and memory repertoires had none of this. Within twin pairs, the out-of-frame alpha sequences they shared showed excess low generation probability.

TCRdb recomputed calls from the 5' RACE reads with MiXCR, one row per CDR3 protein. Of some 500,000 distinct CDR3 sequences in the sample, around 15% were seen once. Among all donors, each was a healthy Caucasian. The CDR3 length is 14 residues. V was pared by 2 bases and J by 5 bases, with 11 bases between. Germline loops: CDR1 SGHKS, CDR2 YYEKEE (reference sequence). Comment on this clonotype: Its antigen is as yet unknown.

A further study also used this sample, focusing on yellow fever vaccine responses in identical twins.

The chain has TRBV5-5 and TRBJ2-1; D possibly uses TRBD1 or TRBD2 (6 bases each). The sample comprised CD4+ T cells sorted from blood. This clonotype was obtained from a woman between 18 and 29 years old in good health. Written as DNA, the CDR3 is TGTGCCAGCAGCTTCCCGGGGGCGAACAATGAGCAGTTCTTC. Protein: CASSFPGANNEQFF.